The present entry profiles one T cell receptor beta chain with its context. This clone showed up just once. This clone's antigen is unknown. Per-base quality was not reported, and no clone a single base away is much larger than it. Libraries were built with the immunoSEQ multiplex PCR assay. For the multiplex PCR, a mixture combining 60 forward primers for TCR Vbeta segments and 13 reverse primers for TCR Jbeta segments was used. The CDR3 region of rearranged TCR beta genes was amplified from genomic DNA by a multiplex PCR assay. On the Illumina HiSeq System, the amplified TCR beta libraries were sequenced as 87-base-pair reads. In the authors' own workflow: A later analysis counted some 74 million unique TCR beta chains across the approximately 700 repertoires, and roughly 10 million of these chains were shared by at least two donors. Raw reads were error-corrected and collapsed into unique sequences by a nearest-neighbor algorithm in which closely related sequences were merged to remove PCR and sequencing errors. Alignment of CDR3 sequences to IMGT reference sequences was used to assign V, D and J gene segments. Each retained sequence needed at least a six-nucleotide match to both a V gene segment and a J gene segment. Rearrangements were classified as productive when the CDR3 lacked stop codons and remained in frame with V and J, and all other rearrangements were classified as non-productive. CDR3 was defined by IMGT convention, running from the second conserved V-encoded cysteine to the conserved J-encoded phenylalanine. The earlier analysis of a few hundred of the donors excluded sequences that lacked an unambiguous match to a single V gene segment. An earlier analysis of under 750 of the donors called V segments functional above 56.7% productive rearrangements and segregating when the between-donor standard deviation exceeded 5%. A statistical classification framework was built for diagnosing cytomegalovirus status from the catalog of TCR beta chain sequences. A later analysis assigned V and J genes by comparing TCR nucleotide sequences with IMGT/GENE-DB human TR gene sequences. Using the TCRdist pipeline, a later analysis assigned CDR3 sequences along with most-parsimonious VDJ recombination scenarios. In a later analysis, every TCR beta chain was defined by the combination of its CDR3 amino acid sequence and its V-gene family, and reads without a unique V-gene family were dropped. To address suspected cross-contamination and a sequencing artifact, a later analysis removed 592 highly shared, low-generation-probability nucleotide sequences. In a later analysis, a clonal expansion index for each public chain was calculated from normalized within-repertoire ranks of inferred template counts. In a later analysis, generation probabilities were computed with a VDJ recombination model fitted to out-of-frame rearrangements, and the resulting probabilities were checked against IGoR. In a later analysis, TCR-TCR, TCR-HLA and TCR-CMV co-occurrence was scored with hypergeometric tests, and a repertoire-size bias correction was applied to TCR pairs. False discovery rates were estimated in a later analysis by permuting HLA or CMV assignments 20 times. In a later analysis, co-occurring TCRs were grouped using DBSCAN, with TCRdist sequence similarity added in when clustering inside HLA-allele-positive subsets. Repertoires with fewer than 30,000 or more than 120,000 public chains, plus five repertoires with anomalous nucleotide sharing, were excluded from co-occurrence clustering. The table was pulled from immuneACCESS by TCRdb, which kept in-frame rearrangements only. Such tables lose some clones; where checked, under half of the loss comes from unresolved V genes, and the rest has no known cause. The D gene and trimming were derived from the DNA, and the V and J assignments and clone size from that table. Counted in this sample were about 200,000 clones; around 77% of them appeared once. Together, the top ten hold 2.5% to 3.5% of the sample.

This sample was taken from a study of cytomegalovirus exposure and HLA in healthy donors (dated by TCRdb to between 2016 and 2019). Background for the entire study: An earlier analysis of 587 of the donors reported 250 to 300 Gb of sequence data and more than 90 million unique TCR beta sequences from about 200 million T cells. Roughly 320 gigabases of sequencing data and approximately 91 million unique TCR sequences made up an early release that covered approximately 620 HLA-typed donors. The genetic ancestry cluster associated with self-reported Caucasian donors included over 65% of the 398 genotyped donors. The study was designed to test whether signatures of past pathogen exposure could be identified by cataloging public T cell receptors. The study profiled the T cell repertoires of more than 500 subjects by immunosequencing and related them to cytomegalovirus serostatus. In addition to the first cohort of 666 subjects, a separate validation cohort of approximately 120 different subjects was used. High-throughput TCR immunosequencing, statistical association of individual TCRs with disease status, and machine learning were combined to predict cytomegalovirus infection status. In a later analysis, previously published TCR beta repertoires from 600 to 850 donors were re-analyzed and high-resolution HLA genotyping was added so that TCR occurrence patterns could be studied. The later analysis used no new phenotypic data to find candidate immune exposures, relying instead on TCR beta sequences and their occurrence across donors. To decide whether each TCR beta V gene segment behaved as functional or pseudogenic, an earlier analysis of fewer than 750 of the donors relied on high-throughput TCR beta sequencing. Donor age, sex, ethnicity and CMV serostatus were collected together with the repertoire data. A later genetic analysis used genome-wide SNP genotypes for about three fifths of the 666 donors, treating that subset as a discovery cohort. All discovery cohort repertoires had been generated on a single sequencing platform. HLA typing covered class I and class II loci at four-digit resolution. Typing coverage varied by locus: roughly 620-630 donors for A, B, C, DRB1 and DQB1; roughly 510 for DQA1; over 600 for DPA1; roughly 450 for DPB1. About five DR-DQ haplotypes were treated as single units for association and clustering because of strong linkage in the cohort. On average, around 230,000 unique TCR beta nucleotide sequences were sequenced per donor among roughly 430 genotyped donors of the cohort, with 15% to 20% of those sequences being non-productive. Broad study findings and their caveats: Three of the identified cytomegalovirus-associated TCR beta chains were confirmed in vitro to be specific for cytomegalovirus antigens. The only immune exposure information available for the cohort was CMV serostatus. Cytomegalovirus status was reported to be diagnosed by the classifier with high specificity and sensitivity in both the original and validation cohorts. A later genetic analysis reported fewer N-insertions in productive TCRs among donors in an Asian-associated ancestry cluster than the roughly 720-donor mean. In an earlier analysis of approximately 590 of the donors, most TCR beta V segments appeared in productive rearrangements about 87% or about 30% of the time, broadly matching IMGT annotations. A group of highly shared sequence variants was considered likely to be a technical artifact of the sequencing pipeline. Sequencing depth was assumed to be roughly uniform across donors in the presence/absence analyses, though that assumption may not hold. The authors suggested that the approach could potentially be generalized to other disease states and immunological phenotypes. In a later analysis, several top co-occurrence clusters were reported to appear linked to parvovirus B19, influenza, CMV and Epstein-Barr virus. At a false discovery rate of 0.05, a later analysis linked 16,951 TCR beta sequences to specific HLA alleles. In this cohort, only TCR beta chains were sequenced, and detectable features were limited by the absence of alpha or paired-chain data. Most CMV-associated TCR beta chains appeared to be HLA-restricted in a later analysis, and the HLA associations seemed to be driven largely by CMV exposure. According to a later analysis, TCR association rates differed among HLA loci, with DRB1 alleles showing the most associated TCRs and HLA-C alleles showing the fewest. A further reported finding was that TCR beta sequences accurately predicted the HLA-A and HLA-B alleles for most subjects in the first cohort. The study gave a list of under 200 TCR beta chains associated with cytomegalovirus. Assigning TCR associations to individual alleles was difficult when HLA alleles, especially DR and DQ, strongly co-occurred. Approximately 18 rarely observed V segments, including chromosome 9 orphons, were excluded from the earlier analysis of about 610 of the donors because counts were too low. An association between a missense DCLRE1C variant and V-gene and J-gene trimming of TCR beta chains was found in a later genetic analysis and replicated in an independent cohort. Because HLA typing was unavailable for some donors at each locus, only the typed subset was used in association tests. Correlated functional status among segregating V segments might reflect linkage disequilibrium, but an unknown experimental factor could not be ruled out. Most TCR sequences were seen in very few donors, while some public TCRs were found in many individuals. In a later analysis, HLA-associated TCR beta chains were found to be more clonally expanded and to have lower generation probabilities than equally common non-associated chains. Some IMGT-functional V segments, including TRBV6-2 and TRBV6-3, could not be distinguished by the 87-base-pair reads and were therefore excluded.

CDR1 and CDR2 were assigned from the germline V gene (reference sequence) as LNHDA and SQIVND. The CDR3 runs 15 residues from the cysteine to the phenylalanine. The entry retains the CDR3 DNA only, 45 bases that are in frame from base 1. V and J are trimmed by 5 bases and 8 bases, and the gene matches miss 8 bases of the junction. The cohort was made up of 500 to 850 healthy bone marrow donors. All cohort members were sampled while nominally healthy, although unrecorded immune exposures were likely present. The donor tested CMV seronegative, placing the donor among the 300 to 450 seronegative members of the cohort. A peripheral blood sample was provided by each donor, and peripheral blood mononuclear cells were used for TCR beta sequencing. The Qiagen DNeasy Blood Extraction Kit was used to extract genomic DNA from the blood cell samples.

The sequence is built from TRBV19 and TRBJ2-5; 13 bases in the middle match TRBD2. The clonotype comes from a woman in her thirties in good health and CMV-seronegative. Source material: PBMCs. The nucleotide sequence reads as follows: TGTGCCAGTAGTCTCGGACTAGCGGGGGCCGGTACCCAGTACTTC. This is translated as CASSLGLAGAGTQYF.